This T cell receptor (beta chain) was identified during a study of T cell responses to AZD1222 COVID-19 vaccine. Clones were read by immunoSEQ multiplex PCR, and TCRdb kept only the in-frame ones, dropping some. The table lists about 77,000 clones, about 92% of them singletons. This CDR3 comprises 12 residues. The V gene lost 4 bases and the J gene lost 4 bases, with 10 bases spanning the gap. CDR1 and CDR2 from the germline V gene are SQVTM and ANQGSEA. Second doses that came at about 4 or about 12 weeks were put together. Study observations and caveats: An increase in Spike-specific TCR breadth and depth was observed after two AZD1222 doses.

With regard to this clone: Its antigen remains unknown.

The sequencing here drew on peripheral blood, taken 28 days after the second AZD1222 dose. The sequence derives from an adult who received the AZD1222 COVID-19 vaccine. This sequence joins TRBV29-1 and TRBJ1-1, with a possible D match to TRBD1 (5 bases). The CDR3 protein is CSVVRGGTEAFF. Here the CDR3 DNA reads TGCAGCGTTGTTCGGGGCGGCACTGAAGCTTTCTTT.